The rows below give T cell receptor beta chains drawn from one sample of a study of blood T cell repertoires in COVID-19. Sequencing used immunoSEQ multiplex PCR; TCRdb keeps in-frame clones, though not all of them. The top ten clones hold under 5.5% of a sample with 100,000 to 110,000 clones, about 86% of them seen once. Input material: peripheral blood. The receptors were sampled from a human donor in a cohort sampled during active COVID-19. CDR3s include the opening cysteine and the closing phenylalanine or tryptophan. The order of the fields is D gene, J gene, V gene, clone size, CDR3 protein, CDR3 DNA. A D gene is named only where the DNA matches it firmly. Clone size is given for some rows only: seen once, a few or many times, or a class if the clone is expanded.

>TRBD2|TRBJ2-1|TRBV5-6|.
CASSLSAGLAVYNEQFF
TGTGCCAGCAGCTTGAGTGCCGGACTAGCGGTGTACAATGAGCAGTTCTTC
>.|TRBJ1-4|TRBV23-1|.
CASSQSAREDPTNEKLFF
TGCGCCAGCAGTCAATCGGCGCGGGAGGATCCAACTAATGAAAAACTGTTTTTT
>.|TRBJ2-5|TRBV5-1|.
CASSPRGKETQYF
TGCGCCAGCAGCCCCCGGGGGAAAGAGACCCAGTACTTC
>TRBD2|TRBJ2-7|TRBV6-4|.
CASSFRGDYEQYF
TGTGCCAGCAGTTTCCGGGGGGACTACGAGCAGTACTTC
>TRBD2|TRBJ2-7|TRBV23-1|.
CASSPNFGGEREYEQYF
TGCGCCAGCAGTCCCAACTTCGGGGGGGAACGGGAATACGAGCAGTACTTC
>.|TRBJ2-1|TRBV18|.
CASSPPAAGLYYNEQFF
TGTGCCAGCTCACCACCGGCCGCGGGACTCTACTACAATGAGCAGTTCTTC
>.|TRBJ1-1|TRBV7-5|.
CVRSLVGIVKNTEAFF
TGTGTCAGAAGCTTAGTCGGGATAGTCAAGAACACTGAAGCTTTCTTT
>.|TRBJ1-2|TRBV2|.
CASLDRIFNYGYTF
TGTGCCAGCCTTGACAGGATCTTTAACTATGGCTACACCTTC
>.|TRBJ1-4|TRBV28|.
CARIGEGNEKLFF
TGTGCCAGAATAGGGGAGGGTAATGAAAAACTGTTTTTT
>.|TRBJ1-1|TRBV30|.
CACRRVRNTEAFF
TGTGCCTGCCGCAGGGTTCGGAACACTGAAGCTTTCTTT
>.|TRBJ2-2|TRBV2|once
CASHRKDNTGELFF
TGTGCCAGCCACAGAAAAGATAACACCGGGGAGCTGTTTTTT
>.|TRBJ1-6|TRBV6-4|.
CASATDSLGNSPLHF
TGTGCCAGTGCTACGGACTCACTCGGGAATTCACCCCTCCACTTT
>TRBD2|TRBJ2-1|TRBV25-1|.
CASSVGGTSGRAGQFF
TGTGCCAGCAGTGTGGGGGGGACTAGCGGGAGGGCCGGGCAGTTCTTC
>TRBD2|TRBJ2-7|TRBV23-1|.
CASSHLGGREQYF
TGCGCCAGCAGTCATCTGGGGGGGAGGGAACAGTACTTC
>.|TRBJ2-1|TRBV4-1|.
CASSQPPFRDYNEQFF
TGCGCCAGCAGCCAACCCCCCTTTAGAGACTACAATGAGCAGTTCTTC
>.|TRBJ2-1|TRBV19|.
CASSPRDLYNEQFF
TGTGCCAGTAGTCCCCGGGACTTGTACAATGAGCAGTTCTTC
>.|TRBJ2-7|TRBV20-1|.
CSAIGVEQYF
TGCAGTGCTATAGGGGTCGAGCAGTACTTC
>TRBD2|TRBJ2-5|TRBV5-8|.
CASSLLAGETQYF
TGTGCCAGCAGCTTACTAGCGGGGGAGACCCAGTACTTC
>TRBD2|TRBJ2-7|TRBV4-3|.
CASSQGGGSQAEQYF
TGCGCCAGCAGCCAGGGGGGGGGATCTCAAGCGGAGCAGTACTTC
>.|TRBJ2-1|TRBV6-4|.
CASSAGPHNEQFF
TGTGCCAGCAGTGCAGGGCCTCACAATGAGCAGTTCTTC
>.|TRBJ1-2|TRBV6-5|.
CASSYAVANYGYTF
TGTGCCAGCAGTTATGCGGTTGCTAACTATGGCTACACCTTC
>.|TRBJ2-3|TRBV12-3/TRBV12-4|few
CASSFMDTQYF
TGTGCCAGCAGTTTCATGGATACGCAGTATTTT
>.|TRBJ1-4|TRBV11-2|.
CASSARGGSSEKLFF
TGTGCCAGCAGCGCCCGGGGGGGGAGTTCTGAAAAACTGTTTTTT
>TRBD1|TRBJ1-6|TRBV2|.
CASSGGGQGIGDYSPLHF
TGTGCCAGCAGTGGGGGAGGACAGGGAATTGGTGATTATTCACCCCTCCACTTT
>TRBD1|TRBJ2-7|TRBV6-2/TRBV6-3|.
CASSYSLGQGLSSYEQYF
TGTGCCAGCAGTTACAGCTTAGGACAGGGGCTGAGCTCCTACGAGCAGTACTTC
>TRBD1|TRBJ1-1|TRBV6-6|.
CASSYGKTGTSTEAFF
TGTGCCAGCAGTTACGGAAAGACAGGGACCTCCACTGAAGCTTTCTTT
>.|TRBJ1-4|TRBV28|.
CASSLFGGSTNEKLFF
TGTGCCAGCAGTTTGTTCGGGGGATCGACTAATGAAAAACTGTTTTTT
>.|TRBJ2-7|TRBV21-1|.
CASSTGSWFYEQYF
TGTGCCAGCAGCACAGGGTCATGGTTCTACGAGCAGTACTTC
>TRBD1|TRBJ2-3|TRBV19|once
CASSLTPRTGKRDTQYF
TGTGCCAGTAGCCTTACCCCGAGGACAGGGAAAAGGGATACGCAGTATTTT
>TRBD1|TRBJ1-1|TRBV9|.
CASSGRTGNTEAFF
TGTGCCAGCAGCGGGCGGACAGGGAACACTGAAGCTTTCTTT
>TRBD2|TRBJ2-3|TRBV30|.
CAWLKTSGRTTDTQYF
TGTGCCTGGCTTAAGACTAGCGGGAGGACGACAGATACGCAGTATTTT
>.|TRBJ2-3|TRBV28|once
CASSTLAELTDTQYF
TGTGCCAGCAGTACCTTAGCGGAACTCACAGATACGCAGTATTTT
>TRBD2|TRBJ2-3|TRBV19|.
CASTIAGGGGTQYF
TGTGCCAGTACCATAGCGGGAGGCGGGGGTACGCAGTATTTT
>TRBD1|TRBJ2-5|TRBV18|few
CASSPGTAQETQYF
TGTGCCAGCTCACCCGGGACAGCCCAAGAGACCCAGTACTTC
>.|TRBJ1-1|TRBV7-9|.
CASSQVPGFLGAFF
TGTGCCAGCAGCCAAGTTCCAGGCTTCCTTGGGGCTTTCTTT
>TRBD1|TRBJ1-5|TRBV27|few
CASSPGTDSNQPQHF
TGTGCCAGCAGTCCCGGGACAGATAGCAATCAGCCCCAGCATTTT
>.|TRBJ2-2|TRBV5-8|.
CASSVRGLTGELFF
TGTGCCAGCAGCGTGCGTGGACTCACCGGGGAGCTGTTTTTT